Listed below are T cell receptor beta chains from one sample, sequenced in a study of T cells in Graves' hyperthyroidism and ophthalmopathy. TCRdb reanalysed the multiplex PCR reads using MiXCR and keeps one entry per CDR3 protein. The table records over 650,000 distinct CDR3 sequences, 16% of them present only once. Sequencing was done on a sample of blood. The receptors were gathered from a man between 18 and 35 years old with Graves' hyperthyroidism. Each CDR3 is given with its conserved first and last residue.

>TRBJ2-7|TRBV7-2
CASSFGGFTYEQYF
>TRBJ1-2|TRBV7-9
CASSFSGGRGAYGYTF
>TRBJ2-3|TRBV27
CASSFQRTGADTQYF
>TRBJ2-3|TRBV7-2
CASSLTGTIVGTDTQYF
>TRBJ2-7|TRBV28
CASRGQGNAYEQYF
>TRBJ1-2|TRBV6-2/TRBV6-3
CATRRGASRNYGYTF
>TRBJ2-1|TRBV2
CASSEAGDEQFF
>TRBJ2-1|TRBV28
CASSFPSAGYNEQFF
>TRBJ2-2|TRBV6-2/TRBV6-3
CASVPRGRGDTGELFF
>TRBJ2-1|TRBV2
CASSESASGTDEQFF
>TRBJ2-5|TRBV6-1
CASTLDGEETQYF
>TRBJ2-5|TRBV6-1
CASRGGLETQYF
>TRBJ2-3|TRBV20-1
CSAARLAALTDTQYF
>TRBJ1-2|TRBV29-1
CSVLPGRVGYGYTF
>TRBJ2-1|TRBV5-1
CASNAAAHNEQFF
>TRBJ1-1|TRBV28
CASSPLGAANTEAFF
>TRBJ1-5|TRBV4-1
CASSQTRTGNQPQHF
>TRBJ2-7|TRBV4-3
CASSPTVAHYEQYF
>TRBJ1-2|TRBV6-2/TRBV6-3
CASSPLWTGDGDTF
>TRBJ2-3|TRBV20-1
CSAIGTPSTQYF
>TRBJ2-1|TRBV7-3
CASSLASGVKFF
>TRBJ1-5|TRBV28
CAGSGQGIHQPQHF
>TRBJ2-7|TRBV11-2
CASSITGLRPYEQYF
>TRBJ2-7|TRBV19
CATRQDPSYEQYF
>TRBJ2-4|TRBV20-1
CSARDRVRADIQYF
>TRBJ2-1|TRBV5-1
CASSLARDRNNNEQFF
>TRBJ1-6|TRBV28
CASSLRRTNSPLHF
>TRBJ2-1|TRBV29-1
CSGEPGLARATYNEQFF
>TRBJ2-2|TRBV20-1
CSARVGYRETGELFF
>TRBJ2-2|TRBV27
CASSFGLTGELFF
>TRBJ1-5|TRBV7-2
CASSLNGDGPQHF
>TRBJ2-5|TRBV29-1
CSVPDPSLGQYF
>TRBJ2-3|TRBV4-2
CASSQDWKERGYTDTQYF
>TRBJ2-7|TRBV20-1
CSARRTGGYEQYF
>TRBJ2-1|TRBV20-1
CSARNDRALYNEQFF
>TRBJ1-1|TRBV7-2
CASSQDPGPSGTEAFF
>TRBJ2-7|TRBV11-3
CASSLGGTALDEQYF
>TRBJ2-1|TRBV20-1
CSARDAISDRGGEQFF
>TRBJ2-7|TRBV28
CASREPRGDSYEQYF
>TRBJ2-1|TRBV20-1
CSARDRWSGSGGPLNYEQFF
>TRBJ2-7|TRBV6-2/TRBV6-3
CASGLTGTEQYF
>TRBJ1-1|TRBV3-1
CASSQEFRNTEAFF
>TRBJ1-2|TRBV2
CASSDGQGYTF
>TRBJ1-1|TRBV28
CASSMHRGSTEAFF
>TRBJ1-2|TRBV20-1
CSARPNYGYTF
>TRBJ2-2|TRBV28
CASTGGGTGELFF
>TRBJ2-2|TRBV6-1
CASRRGLAVNTGELFF
>TRBJ1-6|TRBV30
CVWMRGNSPLHF
>TRBJ2-5|TRBV18
CASSPSVFSGLARQETQYF